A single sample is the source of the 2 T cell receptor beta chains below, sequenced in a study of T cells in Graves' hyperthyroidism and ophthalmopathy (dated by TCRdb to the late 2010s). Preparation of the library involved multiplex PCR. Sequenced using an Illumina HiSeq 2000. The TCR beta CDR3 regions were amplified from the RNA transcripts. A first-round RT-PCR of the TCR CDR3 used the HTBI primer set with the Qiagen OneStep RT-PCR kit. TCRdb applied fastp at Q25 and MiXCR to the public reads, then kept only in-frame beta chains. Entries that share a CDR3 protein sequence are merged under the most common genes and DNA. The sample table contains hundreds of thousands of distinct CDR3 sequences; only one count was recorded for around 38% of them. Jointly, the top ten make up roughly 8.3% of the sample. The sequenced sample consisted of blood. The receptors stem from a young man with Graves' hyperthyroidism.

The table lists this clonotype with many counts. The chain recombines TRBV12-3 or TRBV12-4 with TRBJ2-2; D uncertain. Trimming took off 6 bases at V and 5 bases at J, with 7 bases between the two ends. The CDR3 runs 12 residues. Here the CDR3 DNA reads TGTGCCAGCAGCTCCCGGACCGGGGAGCTGTTTTTT. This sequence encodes CASSSRTGELFF.

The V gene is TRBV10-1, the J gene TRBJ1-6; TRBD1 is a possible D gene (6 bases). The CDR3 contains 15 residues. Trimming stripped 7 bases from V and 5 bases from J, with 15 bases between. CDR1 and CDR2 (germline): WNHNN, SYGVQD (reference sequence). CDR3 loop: CASMPGEGNNSPLHF. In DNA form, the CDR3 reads TGCGCCAGCATGCCAGGGGAAGGCAATAATTCACCCCTCCACTTT.